This T cell receptor (beta chain) is drawn from a study of patients and donors after allogeneic stem cell transplantation. This clonotype was observed a few times. Each CDR3 protein gets one entry after TCRdb re-called the RT-PCR reads with MiXCR. This sample has fewer than 75,000 distinct CDR3 sequences; roughly 14% occur once, and the top ten carry around 30%. Germline values: CDR1 SGHTA, CDR2 FQGNSA. The V end lost 5 bases, the J end lost 0 bases, and 12 bases lay between the germline ends. The CDR3 length is 15 residues. This TCR was recovered from a human donor who was either an allogeneic HSCT recipient or a stem cell or donor lymphocyte infusion donor (not recorded which). It is not recorded whose cells these are; they may come from a transplant donor. The J gene is TRBJ2-3, the V gene TRBV7-2; D call uncertain. Specimen: blood, either unsorted or a sorted T cell fraction (not recorded which). The CDR3 loop is CASSLQTTSTDTQYF. The CDR3, as DNA: TGTGCCAGCAGCCTACAGACAACTAGCACAGATACGCAGTATTTT.